The rows below give T cell receptor beta chains drawn from one sample of a study of cytomegalovirus exposure and HLA in healthy donors. Generated by immunoSEQ multiplex PCR, the TCRdb table keeps only in-frame clones and is missing some. The repertoire holds about 170,000 clones, with roughly 73% as singletons. Sequencing was carried out using PBMCs. All receptors come from a female donor in good health and CMV-seronegative. Both conserved end residues are trimmed from each CDR3. Size is stated for part of the rows, as once, few or many counts, or as a class when the clone is expanded.

v_call	clone_size	cdr3_length	j_call	cdr3_aa
TRBV6-5	.	13	TRBJ1-6	ASTVESSYNSPLH
TRBV28	.	12	TRBJ1-5	ASRAGGDGQPQH
TRBV25-1	once	12	TRBJ1-1	ASSLQGGNTEAF
TRBV7-9	.	11	TRBJ2-7	ASTRTGGNEQY
TRBV5-1	.	12	TRBJ2-7	ASSVAGAAYEQY
TRBV28	.	13	TRBJ2-7	ASSLSGGVSYEQY
TRBV28	.	13	TRBJ2-1	ASSFWSGRNDEQF
TRBV7-2	.	17	TRBJ2-3	ASSLEGGGLAGVGDTQY
TRBV30	.	12	TRBJ1-2	AWSTSDTLYGYT
TRBV4-1	.	12	TRBJ2-7	ASSQTSGTYEQY
TRBV30	.	14	TRBJ1-5	AWSVQESYSNQPQH
TRBV27	.	12	TRBJ2-7	ASSLSGQGLARY
TRBV4-2	.	13	TRBJ2-5	ANSHLDRGVETQY
TRBV2	.	12	TRBJ1-1	ASNYRGLNTEAF
TRBV6-1	.	12	TRBJ2-3	ASSEQGFTDTQY
TRBV5-6	.	14	TRBJ2-1	ASSLVGRPSYNEQF
TRBV18	.	13	TRBJ1-2	ASSPQGQGNYGYT
TRBV5-1	.	14	TRBJ2-7	ASSLEGLAGGYEQY
TRBV5-1	.	12	TRBJ1-6	ASSDDLTGSPLH
TRBV15	.	15	TRBJ2-1	ATSSGRPYSSYNEQF
TRBV6-5	.	13	TRBJ2-1	VSSTPGHLFNEQF
TRBV11-2	few	17	TRBJ1-2	ASSSSRDKLRLPNYGYT
TRBV6-5	.	12	TRBJ1-5	ASKRGRSDQPQH
TRBV7-9	.	13	TRBJ2-7	ASSLGWGLIYEQY
TRBV5-8	.	11	TRBJ2-7	ASSAYPSYEQY
TRBV28	.	11	TRBJ1-2	ASSWDRVDGYT
TRBV5-1	.	14	TRBJ2-6	ASSLTGVSGANVLT
TRBV4-1	.	15	TRBJ1-1	ASSQDGYREGNTEAF
TRBV7-8	.	14	TRBJ2-1	ASSPRLADPYNEQF
TRBV14	.	13	TRBJ1-3	ASSQAGSSGNTIY
TRBV10-1	.	12	.	ASSAGTARETQY
TRBV9	.	13	TRBJ2-1	ASSATGTGINEQF
TRBV4-1	.	12	TRBJ1-1	ASSQAQGNSEAF
TRBV5-4	once	14	TRBJ2-7	ASSLAPSGSGYEQY
TRBV30	.	11	TRBJ2-7	AALDGSGYEQY
TRBV11-2	few	13	TRBJ1-1	ASSLEFGGRTEAF
TRBV5-6	.	13	TRBJ2-7	ASSLDSITPYEQY
TRBV7-9	.	16	TRBJ1-1	ASSSSRNRGLMNTEAF
TRBV7-9	.	9	TRBJ2-7	ASSPGGEQY
TRBV5-6	.	12	TRBJ1-2	ASSPGQPNYGYT
TRBV27	.	13	TRBJ2-2	ASTRGSSNTGELF
TRBV6-1	.	12	TRBJ2-1	ASSEASAYNEQF
TRBV27	.	12	TRBJ2-2	ASSFHRDTGELF
TRBV14	.	14	TRBJ2-5	ASSQGDRGFYETQY
TRBV7-3	once	13	TRBJ1-3	ASSSTGGSGNTIY
TRBV10-3	once	12	TRBJ2-7	AISLTGSGYEQY
TRBV14	.	13	TRBJ2-5	ASSLLAGGAETQY
TRBV28	.	15	TRBJ2-1	ASIPWGRDSSYNEQF
TRBV7-3	.	14	TRBJ1-2	ASSLRVDRSVDGYT
TRBV5-1	once	13	TRBJ2-7	ASSPPAGAPPEQY
TRBV25-1	.	12	TRBJ2-7	ASSEGRGRGEQY
TRBV7-3	.	14	TRBJ2-4	ASSLLPDRVDCIQY
TRBV12-2	few	22	TRBJ2-5	ASRLVDEYFRPGLAVEYQETQY
TRBV5-1	.	13	TRBJ1-4	ASSFSEGYNEKLF
TRBV7-4	.	14	TRBJ1-5	ASSLVTGKVDQPQH
TRBV30	.	12	TRBJ2-1	ACTGQGDRHEQF
TRBV19	few	12	TRBJ1-4	ASSSPGDGEKLF
TRBV18	.	13	TRBJ2-4	ASSPGDYPGVIQY
TRBV10-3	.	12	TRBJ2-1	ATEGQGSNNEQF
TRBV30	once	13	TRBJ1-1	AWSVLGRGNTEAF